The 10 T cell receptor beta chains listed next were all sequenced from one sample in a study of a mutant IDH1 vaccine in newly diagnosed glioma. These receptors are not linked to any known antigen. Profiling relied on immunoSEQ multiplex PCR, and the TCRdb table lists in-frame clones only, not all of them. The sample has 49,000 or so clones; more than 70% are singletons. Stated time point: week 5, during vaccination. In the vaccine, a single dose held 300 ug of the mutant IDH1 20-mer peptide, along with topical imiquimod. Sequenced material: PBMCs, taken from a glioma patient whose treatment included an IDH1 peptide vaccine. These receptors originate from a woman between 40 and 55 years old with glioma.

In regard to this clone: Relative to the germline gene, one junction end is altered; a read error may explain this. The V call is TRBV7-7, the J call TRBJ1-4; TRBD1 aligns across 9 bases. The CDR3 spans 15 residues. Germline V lookup: CDR1 SSHAT, CDR2 FNYEAQ (reference sequence). CDR3 in amino acids: CASSPGQGTNEKLFF. For the CDR3, the DNA is TGTGCTAGCAGCCCGGGACAGGGAACTAATGAAAAACTGTTTTTT.

The chain combines TRBV5-4 with TRBJ2-6, with D hard to call. The V end lost 0 bases, the J end lost 0 bases, and 10 bases lay between the germline ends. The CDR3 sequence is 17 residues long. Germline V gene data show CDR1 as SGHNT and CDR2 as YYREEE (reference sequence). CDR3 in amino acids: CASSLAGRLSGANVLTF. The CDR3 nucleotides read TGTGCCAGCAGCTTGGCCGGACGACTCTCTGGGGCCAACGTCCTGACTTTC.

The chain couples TRBV6-1 to TRBJ2-1, with 11 bases identical to TRBD2. V lost 6 bases to trimming and J lost 7 bases; unmatched junction nucleotides: 8. The CDR3 has 15 residues. The germline V gene encodes CDR1 MNHNS and CDR2 SASEGT. In nucleotides, the CDR3 is TGTGCCAGCAGCCTACTAGCGGGAGTCTTGAATGAGCAGTTCTTC. Translation gives CASSLLAGVLNEQFF.

The CDR3 spells CASALGQSYEQYF. CDR3 sequence (DNA): TGTGCCAGCGCGCTGGGACAGAGCTACGAGCAGTACTTC. V usage is TRBV5-4 and J usage is TRBJ2-7, with 7 positions matching TRBD1. Germline CDR1 is SGHNT and CDR2 is YYREEE (reference sequence). V was pared by 7 bases and J by 3 bases, with 7 bases of the junction left unmatched. The CDR3 contains 13 residues.

The chain couples TRBV18 to TRBJ1-6; TRBD1 is a possible D gene (5 bases). Trimming removed 5 bases from V and 0 bases from J, with 11 bases in between. The CDR3 contains 16 residues. Germline loops: CDR1 KGHSH, CDR2 LQKENI. The CDR3 protein is CASSSSRGSYNSPLHF. As DNA, the CDR3 is TGTGCCAGCTCATCTTCGAGGGGCTCCTATAATTCACCCCTCCACTTT.

The chain has TRBV7-3 and TRBJ1-5, with TRBD1 as a possible D gene (6 bases). The germline V gene has CDR1 SGHTA and CDR2 FQGTGA. Deletions cut 5 bases from V and 4 bases from J, with 9 bases between. The CDR3 runs 13 residues. The CDR3 loop is CASSPDSNQPQHF. CDR3 in DNA: TGTGCCAGCAGCCCGGACAGTAATCAGCCCCAGCATTTT.

The CDR3 loop is CASSFGSWQASGNTIYF. CDR3 bases: TGTGCCAGCAGCTTCGGGTCATGGCAGGCCTCTGGAAACACCATATATTTT. The chain links TRBV5-6 to TRBJ1-3; no definite D call. CDR1 SGHDT and CDR2 YYEEEE come from the germline V gene. The CDR3 totals 17 residues. Between the trimmed V and J ends, which lost 2 bases and 0 bases, there was a span of 15 bases.

The V call is TRBV5-1, the J call TRBJ1-6, with D tentatively TRBD1 (6 bases). CDR3 length equals 15 residues. V lost 4 bases to trimming and J lost 8 bases, with 16 bases between them. CDR1 is SGHRS, CDR2 YFSETQ, per germline. Written as DNA, the CDR3 is TGCGCCAGCAGCCCCTTCCGGGACACACATTCACCCCTCCACTTT. Translating gives CASSPFRDTHSPLHF.

V usage is TRBV5-4 and J usage is TRBJ1-4, with D tentatively TRBD1 (6 bases). Trimming shortened V by 0 bases and J by 8 bases, and 14 bases separated the two germline ends. The CDR3 totals 15 residues. Germline V gene sequence: CDR1 SGHNT, CDR2 YYREEE (reference sequence). In DNA form, the CDR3 reads TGTGCCAGCAGCTTGGGGGGTCAGGGGAAAGAAAAACTGTTTTTT. Translated: CASSLGGQGKEKLFF. Complete variable domain (other parts from reference TRBV5-4 and TRBJ1-4): ETGVTQSPTHLIKTRGQQVTLRCSSQSGHNTVSWYQQALGQGPQFIFQYYREEENGRGNFPPRFSGLQFPNYSSELNVNALELDDSALYLCASSLGGQGKEKLFFGSGTQLSVL.

The CDR3 DNA sequence: TGCGCCAGCAGCTTGGATACCGGGACCAAAGGTTCACCCCTCCACTTT. It specifies CASSLDTGTKGSPLHF. This chain uses TRBV5-1 with TRBJ1-6, with D possibly matching TRBD1 (5 bases). Trimming took off 0 bases at V and 9 bases at J, with 16 bases between the two ends. Germline assignment: CDR1 SGHRS and CDR2 YFSETQ. The CDR3 runs 16 residues.